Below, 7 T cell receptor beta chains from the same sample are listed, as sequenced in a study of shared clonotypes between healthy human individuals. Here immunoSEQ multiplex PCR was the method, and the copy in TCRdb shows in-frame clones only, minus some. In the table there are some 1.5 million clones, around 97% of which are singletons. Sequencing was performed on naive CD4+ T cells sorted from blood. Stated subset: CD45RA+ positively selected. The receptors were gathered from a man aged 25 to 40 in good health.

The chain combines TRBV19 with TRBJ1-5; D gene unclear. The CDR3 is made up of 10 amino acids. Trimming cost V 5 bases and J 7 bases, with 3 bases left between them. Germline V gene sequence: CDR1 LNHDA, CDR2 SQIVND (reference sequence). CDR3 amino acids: CASSWQPQHF. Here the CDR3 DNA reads TGTGCCAGTAGTTGGCAGCCCCAGCATTTT.

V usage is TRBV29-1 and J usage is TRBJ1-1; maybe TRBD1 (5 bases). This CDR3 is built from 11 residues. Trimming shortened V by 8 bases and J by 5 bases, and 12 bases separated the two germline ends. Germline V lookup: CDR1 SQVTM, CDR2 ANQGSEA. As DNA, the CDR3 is TGCAGCACCTTCCGGGGGACTGAAGCTTTCTTT. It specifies CSTFRGTEAFF.

The CDR3 nucleotides read TGTGCCAGCAGCTTGGTCCGCGACTACAATGAGCAGTTCTTC. This sequence encodes CASSLVRDYNEQFF. The chain employs TRBV11-2 and TRBJ2-1; D is uncertain. The CDR3 has 14 residues. V lost 3 bases to trimming and J lost 3 bases, with 9 bases between them. Germline V gene sequence: CDR1 SGHAT, CDR2 FQNNGV.

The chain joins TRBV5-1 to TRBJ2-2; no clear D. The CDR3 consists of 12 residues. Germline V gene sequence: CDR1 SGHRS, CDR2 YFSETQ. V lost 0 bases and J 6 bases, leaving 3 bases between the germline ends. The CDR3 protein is CASSLAPGELFF. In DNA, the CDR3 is TGCGCCAGCAGCTTGGCTCCCGGGGAGCTGTTTTTT.

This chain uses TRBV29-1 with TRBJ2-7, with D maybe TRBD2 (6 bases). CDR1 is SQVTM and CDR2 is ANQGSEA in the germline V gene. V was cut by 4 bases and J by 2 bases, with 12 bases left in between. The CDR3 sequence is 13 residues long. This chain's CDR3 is CSVVVGLTYEQYF. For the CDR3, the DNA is TGCAGCGTTGTTGTGGGACTCACCTACGAGCAGTACTTC.

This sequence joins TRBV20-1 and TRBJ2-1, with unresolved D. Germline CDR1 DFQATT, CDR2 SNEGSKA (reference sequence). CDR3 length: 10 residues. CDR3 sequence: CSPVWNEQFF. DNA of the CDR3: TGCAGCCCCGTGTGGAATGAGCAGTTCTTC.

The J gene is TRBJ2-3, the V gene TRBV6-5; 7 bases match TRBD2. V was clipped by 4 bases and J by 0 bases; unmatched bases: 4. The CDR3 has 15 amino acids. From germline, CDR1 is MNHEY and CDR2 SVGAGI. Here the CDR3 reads CASSLGLSSTDTQYF. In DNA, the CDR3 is TGTGCCAGCAGTTTGGGACTATCTAGCACAGATACGCAGTATTTT.